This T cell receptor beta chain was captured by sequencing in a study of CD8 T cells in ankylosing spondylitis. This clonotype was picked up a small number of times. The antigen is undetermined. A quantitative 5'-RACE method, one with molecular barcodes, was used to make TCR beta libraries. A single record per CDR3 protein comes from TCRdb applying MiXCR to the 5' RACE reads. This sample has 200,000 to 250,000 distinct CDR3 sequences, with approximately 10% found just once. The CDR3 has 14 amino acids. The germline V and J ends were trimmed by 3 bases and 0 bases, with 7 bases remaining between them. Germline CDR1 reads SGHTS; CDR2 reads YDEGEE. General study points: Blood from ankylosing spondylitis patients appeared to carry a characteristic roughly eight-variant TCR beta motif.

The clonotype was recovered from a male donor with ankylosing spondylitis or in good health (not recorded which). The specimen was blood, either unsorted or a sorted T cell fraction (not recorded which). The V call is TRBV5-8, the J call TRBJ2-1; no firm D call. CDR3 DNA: TGTGCCAGCAGCTCGTCTTACTCCTACAATGAGCAGTTCTTC. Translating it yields CASSSSYSYNEQFF.